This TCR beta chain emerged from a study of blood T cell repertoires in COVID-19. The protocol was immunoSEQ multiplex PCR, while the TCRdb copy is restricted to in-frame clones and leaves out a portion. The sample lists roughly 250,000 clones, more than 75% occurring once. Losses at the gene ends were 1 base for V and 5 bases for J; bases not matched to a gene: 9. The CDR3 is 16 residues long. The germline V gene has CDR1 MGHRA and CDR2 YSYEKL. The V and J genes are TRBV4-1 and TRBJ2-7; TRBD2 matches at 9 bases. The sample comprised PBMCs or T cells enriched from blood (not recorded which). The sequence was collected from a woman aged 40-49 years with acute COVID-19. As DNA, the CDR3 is TGCGCCAGCAGCCAAGTCCTGCGGGGGGGCGGCGACGAGCAGTACTTC. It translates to CASSQVLRGGGDEQYF.